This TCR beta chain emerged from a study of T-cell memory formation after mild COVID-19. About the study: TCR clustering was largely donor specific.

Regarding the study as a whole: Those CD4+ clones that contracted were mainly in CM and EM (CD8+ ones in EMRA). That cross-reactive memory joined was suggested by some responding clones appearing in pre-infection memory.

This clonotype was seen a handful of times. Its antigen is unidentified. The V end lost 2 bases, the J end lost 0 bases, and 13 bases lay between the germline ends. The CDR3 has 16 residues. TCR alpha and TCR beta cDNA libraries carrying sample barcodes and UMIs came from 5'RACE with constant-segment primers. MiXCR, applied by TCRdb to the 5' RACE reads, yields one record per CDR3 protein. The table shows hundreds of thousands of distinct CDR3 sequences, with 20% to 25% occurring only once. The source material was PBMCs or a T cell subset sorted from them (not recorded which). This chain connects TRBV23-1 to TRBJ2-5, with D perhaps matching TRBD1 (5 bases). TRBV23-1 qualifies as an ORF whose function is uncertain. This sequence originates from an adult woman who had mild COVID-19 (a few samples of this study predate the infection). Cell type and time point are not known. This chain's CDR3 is CASSQGRQTYQETQYF. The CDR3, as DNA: TGCGCCAGCAGTCAAGGCCGACAGACGTACCAAGAGACCCAGTACTTC.